The T cell receptor (beta chain) described here comes from a study of long-term antiretroviral therapy in people with HIV. Study-wide results and limits: Repertoire dominance by clones expanded before ART was seen at all time points.

Assay version v3.0 of immunoSEQ was used, and it was run at survey level. The table came from immunoSEQ multiplex PCR; TCRdb's copy has only in-frame clones and leaves some out. The sample lists tens of thousands of clones, 94% occurring once. This clone has just a few counts. Its target is unknown. Material: unsorted PBMCs, obtained 9 to 9.5 years after starting antiretroviral therapy. This clonotype was obtained from a man between 25 and 39 years old with HIV.

The CDR3 protein is CASRSDLGDTEAFF. The CDR3 nucleotides are TGTGCCAGCAGATCGGACCTAGGAGACACTGAAGCTTTCTTT. The chain links TRBV25-1 to TRBJ1-1; no clear D gene. Germline CDR1 is MGHDK and CDR2 is SYGVNS. This CDR3 has 14 residues. V lost 6 bases and J lost 3, with 14 bases in between.